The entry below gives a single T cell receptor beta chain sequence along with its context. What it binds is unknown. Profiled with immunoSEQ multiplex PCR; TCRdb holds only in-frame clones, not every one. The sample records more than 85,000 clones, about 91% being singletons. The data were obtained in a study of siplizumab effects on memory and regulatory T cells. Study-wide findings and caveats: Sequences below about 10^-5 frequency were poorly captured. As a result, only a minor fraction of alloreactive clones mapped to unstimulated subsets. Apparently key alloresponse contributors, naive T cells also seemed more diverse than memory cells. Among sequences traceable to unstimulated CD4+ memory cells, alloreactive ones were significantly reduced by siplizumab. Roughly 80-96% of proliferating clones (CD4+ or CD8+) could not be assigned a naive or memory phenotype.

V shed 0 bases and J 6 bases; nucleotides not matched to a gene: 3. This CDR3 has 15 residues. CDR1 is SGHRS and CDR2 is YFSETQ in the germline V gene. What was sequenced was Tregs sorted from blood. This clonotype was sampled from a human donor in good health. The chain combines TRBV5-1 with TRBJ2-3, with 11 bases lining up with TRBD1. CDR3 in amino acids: CASSLGTGGVDTQYF. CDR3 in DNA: TGCGCCAGCAGCTTGGGGACAGGGGGCGTCGATACGCAGTATTTT.